This T cell receptor beta chain was recovered during a study of CD8 T cells in ankylosing spondylitis. Whole-study results and caveats: Reportedly, matched ankylosing spondylitis synovial fluid was significantly enriched for disease-linked clones. What seemed typical of ankylosing spondylitis blood was a TCR beta motif built from under 10 highly homologous variants.

To note about this clonotype: Its target is not known.

The CDR3 sequence is 14 residues long. V shed 3 bases and J shed 0 bases, with 11 bases lying between them. Germline loops: CDR1 DFQATT, CDR2 SNEGSKA (reference sequence). Quantitative 5'-RACE with molecular barcodes generated TCR beta libraries. In TCRdb, the 5' RACE reads were re-called with MiXCR into one record per CDR3 protein. The sample has about 330,000 distinct CDR3 sequences, roughly 8% seen once. The receptor was isolated from a male donor with ankylosing spondylitis. The sample consisted of blood, either unsorted or a sorted T cell fraction (not recorded which). The chain recombines TRBV20-1 with TRBJ1-1; D unresolved. CDR3: CSARLEGLNTEAFF. Written as DNA, the CDR3 is TGCAGTGCTAGGTTGGAGGGCTTGAACACTGAAGCTTTCTTT.